This passage covers 17 T cell receptor beta chains from one sample sequenced in a study of cytomegalovirus exposure and HLA in healthy donors. PCR primers comprised 60 Vbeta and 13 Jbeta primers. Libraries were prepared by immunoSEQ multiplex PCR; TCRdb keeps only in-frame clonotypes and omits some of them. The data hold around 67,000 clones, with around 78% observed a single time. The source material was PBMCs. These receptors came from a man between 18 and 35 years old in good health and CMV-seropositive.

The genes are TRBV6-1 and TRBJ2-1; 15 nucleotides align to TRBD2. Germline V gene lookup returns CDR1 MNHNS and CDR2 SASEGT. The V gene end was trimmed by 3 bases and the J gene end by 4 bases; junction bases not matched to a gene: 13. The CDR3 contains 20 residues. The CDR3 sequence is CASSDPGLAGGSVRYNEQFF. The CDR3 bases are TGTGCCAGCAGTGACCCGGGACTAGCGGGAGGCTCGGTGAGATACAATGAGCAGTTCTTC.

The CDR3 coding sequence is TGTGCCAGCAGTCCCCCCGGCGGGGGGAACTCCTACGAGCAGTACTTC. Amino acid sequence: CASSPPGGGNSYEQYF. This rearrangement joins TRBV28 to TRBJ2-7, with 8 positions matching TRBD2. CDR3 size: 16 residues. After removal of 5 bases from V and 0 bases from J, the junction contained 9 bases not matched to a gene. Looked up from germline, CDR1 is MDHEN and CDR2 is SYDVKM.

The V call is TRBV6-1, the J call TRBJ1-6; 10 bases are a match to TRBD1. The CDR3 runs to 15 residues. CDR1 and CDR2 from the germline V gene are MNHNS and SASEGT. Trimming took 7 bases from V and 10 from J; bases not matched to a gene: 10. The CDR3, as DNA: TGTGCCAGCATCGAAGGGACAGGGGTCTGGTCACCCCTCCACTTT. Its translation: CASIEGTGVWSPLHF.

This clone was detected only once. The chain links TRBV6-1 to TRBJ2-3; the match to TRBD2 covers 9 bases. Germline CDR1 and CDR2: MNHNS and SASEGT. The CDR3 spans 16 residues. The V gene end was trimmed by 2 bases and the J gene end by 2 bases; junction bases not matched to a gene: 5. The CDR3 reads CASSELTSGYTDTQYF. CDR3 in DNA: TGTGCCAGCAGTGAACTGACTAGCGGATACACAGATACGCAGTATTTT.

V gene TRBV27 combines with J gene TRBJ2-7; D possibly corresponds to TRBD2 (5 bases). V lost 4 bases, J lost 6 bases, and 10 bases lay in between. Germline values: CDR1 MNHEY, CDR2 SMNVEV (reference sequence). The CDR3 extends over 12 amino acids. The CDR3 sequence is CASSYIEGEQYF. The CDR3 nucleotides are TGTGCCAGCAGTTATATAGAGGGCGAGCAGTACTTC.

This clone came up a few times. The chain couples TRBV4-1 to TRBJ2-1, with D unclear. The CDR3 spans 12 residues. With 4 bases removed from V and 9 bases from J, the gap between germline ends came to 10 bases. In germline, CDR1 is MGHRA, CDR2 YSYEKL. CDR3 DNA sequence: TGCGCCAGCAGCCCTGGTTACGGTGAGCAGTTCTTC. This sequence encodes CASSPGYGEQFF.

This clone was observed a single time. The gene calls are TRBV7-8 and TRBJ2-1; 12 nucleotides agree with TRBD2. Germline CDR1 is SGHVS and CDR2 is FQNEAQ. The junction had 5 bases not matched to a gene; V was cut back by 0 bases and J by 2 bases. There are 18 residues in the CDR3. CDR3 DNA: TGTGCCAGCAGCTTAGCGGTGGCTAGCGGGAGGGCCTACAATGAGCAGTTCTTC. This codes for CASSLAVASGRAYNEQFF.

This clone appeared once. The rearrangement uses TRBV10-2 and TRBJ2-7; D is perhaps TRBD2 (7 bases). In germline, CDR1 is WSHSY, CDR2 SAAADI. V was clipped by 7 bases and J by 5 bases, with 18 bases between them. The CDR3 consists of 14 residues. The CDR3 sequence is CASTVGGVLHEQYF. In nucleotides, the CDR3 is TGCGCCAGCACCGTAGGGGGGGTACTACACGAGCAGTACTTC.

This chain joins TRBV5-4 and TRBJ2-3; 8 positions agree with TRBD2. CDR3 length equals 15 residues. Trimming cost V 0 bases and J 4 bases; bases outside gene matches: 4. Germline V gene data show CDR1 as SGHNT and CDR2 as YYREEE (reference sequence). CDR3 DNA: TGTGCCAGCAGCTTGGCGGGAGGGCCATCAGATACGCAGTATTTT. Translation: CASSLAGGPSDTQYF.

This chain connects TRBV7-9 to TRBJ2-7; maybe TRBD1 (6 bases). The length of the CDR3 is 14 residues. V was clipped by 5 bases and J by 3 bases, with 14 bases between them. The germline V gene encodes CDR1 SEHNR and CDR2 FQNEAQ (reference sequence). The CDR3 loop is CASSPRDTDYEQYF. CDR3 nucleotide sequence: TGTGCCAGCAGCCCCCGGGACACCGACTACGAGCAGTACTTC.

The chain has TRBV4-1 and TRBJ1-5; TRBD1 is a possible D gene (6 bases). Deletions cut 4 bases from V and 11 bases from J, with 15 bases between. Per germline, CDR1 MGHRA and CDR2 YSYEKL. CDR3 size: 13 residues. CDR3 residues: CASSLQGTSAQHF. The DNA of the CDR3 is TGCGCCAGCAGCCTTCAGGGGACATCAGCCCAGCATTTT.

This clone was seen more than once but under ten times. V is TRBV30 and J is TRBJ1-5; TRBD1 is a possible D gene (6 bases). This CDR3 is 13 amino acids long. V was trimmed by 1 base and J by 6 bases, leaving 10 bases between them. Germline CDR1 reads GTSNPN; CDR2 reads SVGIG (reference sequence). CDR3 nucleotide sequence: TGTGCCTGGAGTGAAGACAGGCTTCAGCCCCAGCATTTT. Amino acid sequence: CAWSEDRLQPQHF.

This clone has a single count. The CDR3 region is CASSQTSGGGNEQFF. The CDR3 DNA is TGTGCCAGCAGCCAAACTAGCGGGGGTGGCAATGAGCAGTTCTTC. The chain couples TRBV14 to TRBJ2-1; 11 nucleotides line up with TRBD2. This CDR3 comprises 15 residues. Germline-derived CDR1 and CDR2 are SGHDN and FVKESK. The J segment lost 6 bases and the V segment lost 2 bases, leaving 3 bases of the junction unmatched.

This sequence joins TRBV5-6 and TRBJ2-5; possibly TRBD1 for D (6 bases). The CDR3 covers 13 residues. CDR1 and CDR2 (germline): SGHDT, YYEEEE. Trimming took 5 bases from V and 4 from J, leaving 12 bases between them. CDR3 coding DNA: TGTGCCAGCAGATCACAGGGAAGAGAGACCCAGTACTTC. Translating gives CASRSQGRETQYF. The full variable domain, completed using reference TRBV5-6 and TRBJ2-5, is DAGVTQSPTHLIKTRGQQVTLRCSPKSGHDTVSWYQQALGQGPQFIFQYYEEEERQRGNFPDRFSGHQFPNYSSELNVNALLLGDSALYLCASRSQGRETQYFGPGTRLLVL.

This rearrangement joins TRBV18 to TRBJ2-1; 8 nucleotides match TRBD2. V lost 3 bases, J lost 8 bases, and 12 bases stayed unmatched. The V gene's germline CDR1 is KGHSH and CDR2 LQKENI. The CDR3 extends over 16 amino acids. The CDR3 DNA reads TGTGCCAGCTCACCCCAAAGCCGGGGGGGGCTCGATGAGCAGTTCTTC. Protein sequence: CASSPQSRGGLDEQFF.

J is TRBJ2-3 and V is TRBV30, with TRBD1 matching over 10 bases. Per germline, CDR1 GTSNPN and CDR2 SVGIG (reference sequence). V lost 1 base and J lost 5; bases outside the gene matches: 3. CDR3 length: 14 residues. Here the CDR3 DNA reads TGTGCCTGGAGTGGGGGACAGGGGAGAGATACGCAGTATTTT. This gives the protein CAWSGGQGRDTQYF.

The chain is built from TRBV13 and TRBJ2-1; D is ambiguous. CDR1 and CDR2 (germline): PRHDT, FYEKMQ (reference sequence). This CDR3 comprises 13 residues. V was trimmed by 4 bases and J by 0 bases, leaving 4 bases between them. CDR3 protein: CASSSLSYNEQFF. The DNA of the CDR3 is TGTGCCAGCAGCTCCCTCTCCTACAATGAGCAGTTCTTC.